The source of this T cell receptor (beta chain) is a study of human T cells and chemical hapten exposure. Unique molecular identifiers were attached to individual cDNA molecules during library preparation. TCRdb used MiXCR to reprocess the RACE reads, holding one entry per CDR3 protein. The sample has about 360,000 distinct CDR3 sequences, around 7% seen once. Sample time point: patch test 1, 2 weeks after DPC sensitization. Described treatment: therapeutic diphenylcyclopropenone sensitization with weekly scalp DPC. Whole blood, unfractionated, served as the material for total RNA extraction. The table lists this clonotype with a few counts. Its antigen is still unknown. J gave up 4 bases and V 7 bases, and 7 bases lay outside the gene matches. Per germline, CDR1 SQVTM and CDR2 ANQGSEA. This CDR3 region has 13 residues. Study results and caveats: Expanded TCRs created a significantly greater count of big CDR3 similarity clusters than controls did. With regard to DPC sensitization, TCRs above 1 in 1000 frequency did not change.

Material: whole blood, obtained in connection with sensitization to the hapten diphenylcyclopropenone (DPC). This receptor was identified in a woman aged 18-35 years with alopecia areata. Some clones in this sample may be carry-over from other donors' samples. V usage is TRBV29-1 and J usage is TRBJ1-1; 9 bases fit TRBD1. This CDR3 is CSEETGGRTEAFF. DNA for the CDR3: TGCAGCGAAGAGACAGGGGGACGCACTGAAGCTTTCTTT.